The clone carrying this T cell receptor (beta chain) was found a few times. The antigen is not known. This specimen belongs to a study of blood T cells in healthy people across ages. It was with a sample-barcoded 5' primer and a J-beta primer mix that a second PCR of roughly 6 to 12 cycles was run. TCRdb reprocessed the 5' RACE reads via MiXCR and lists one record per CDR3 protein. In the table there are about 640,000 distinct CDR3 sequences, 58% of which are singletons. Study-level points and caveats: Unsorted PBMC material precluded a definitive naive versus antigen-experienced comparison. Age showed a roughly linear inverse relationship with TCR beta diversity per million T cells.

The germline gives CDR1 SQVTM, CDR2 ANQGSEA. With 3 bases clipped from V and 6 bases from J, the junction kept 5 bases outside the gene matches. This CDR3 region has 14 residues. This chain links TRBV29-1 with TRBJ2-3; the match to TRBD2 covers 11 bases. This TCR came from a man in his fifties or sixties in good health. Sequenced: blood. The CDR3 is CSVDGASGGDTQYF. In nucleotides, the CDR3 is TGCAGCGTTGATGGCGCTAGCGGGGGGGATACGCAGTATTTT.